This record looks at one T cell receptor beta chain sequence and its context. The antigen remains undetermined. V gave up 5 bases and J gave up 1 base; unmatched junction bases: 8. The CDR3 totals 16 residues. Germline V gives CDR1 SEHNR, CDR2 FQNEAQ (reference sequence). The data originate from a study of T cells in Graves' hyperthyroidism and ophthalmopathy. Study-wide findings and caveats: In blood, most of the thyroid clonotypes expanded above 0.001 were also present. Ophthalmopathy and stable hyperthyroidism were separated by a 13 V-J model.

Template material for amplifying TCR beta CDR3 regions consisted of RNA transcripts. TCR CDR3 underwent first-round RT-PCR with the HTBI primer set. Via MiXCR, TCRdb re-called the multiplex PCR reads, giving one row per CDR3 protein. The data hold around 340,000 distinct CDR3 sequences, with approximately 18% observed a single time. J is TRBJ1-1 and V is TRBV7-9; 9 positions agree with TRBD1. This clonotype was obtained from a woman in her thirties with Graves' hyperthyroidism that later progressed to Graves' ophthalmopathy. The sample was blood. The CDR3 nucleotides read TGTGCCAGCAGCACCTCACAGGGGGCTCGGAACACTGAAGCTTTCTTT. It yields the protein CASSTSQGARNTEAFF.